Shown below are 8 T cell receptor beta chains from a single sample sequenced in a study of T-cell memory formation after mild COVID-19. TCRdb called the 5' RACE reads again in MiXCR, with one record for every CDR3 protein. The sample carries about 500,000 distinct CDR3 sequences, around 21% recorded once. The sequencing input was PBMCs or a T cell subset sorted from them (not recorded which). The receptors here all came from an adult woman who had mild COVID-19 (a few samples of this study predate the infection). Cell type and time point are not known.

CDR3 sequence reads: CARSRGVGDTQYF. The CDR3 DNA reads TGTGCCAGGTCTAGGGGGGTTGGGGATACGCAGTATTTT. The chain joins TRBV2 to TRBJ2-3; D may correspond to TRBD1 or TRBD2 (6 bases each). Between the trimmed V and J ends, which lost 9 bases and 6 bases, there was a span of 16 bases. CDR1 and CDR2 from the germline V gene are SNHLY and FYNNEI. The CDR3 is 13 amino acids.

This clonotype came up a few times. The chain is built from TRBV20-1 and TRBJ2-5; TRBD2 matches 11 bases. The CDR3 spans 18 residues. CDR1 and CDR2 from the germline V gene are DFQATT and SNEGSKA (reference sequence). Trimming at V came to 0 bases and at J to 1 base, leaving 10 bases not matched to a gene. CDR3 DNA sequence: TGCAGTGCTAGAGATTCTAGGTTCACTAGCGGGAGCCAAGAGACCCAGTACTTC. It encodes CSARDSRFTSGSQETQYF.

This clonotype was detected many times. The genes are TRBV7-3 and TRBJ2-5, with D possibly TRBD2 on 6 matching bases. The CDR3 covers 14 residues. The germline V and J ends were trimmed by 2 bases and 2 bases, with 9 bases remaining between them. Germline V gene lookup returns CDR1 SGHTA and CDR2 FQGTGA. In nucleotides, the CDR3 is TGTGCCAGCAGCTTAGGCGGGGCTCAAGAGACCCAGTACTTC. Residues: CASSLGGAQETQYF.

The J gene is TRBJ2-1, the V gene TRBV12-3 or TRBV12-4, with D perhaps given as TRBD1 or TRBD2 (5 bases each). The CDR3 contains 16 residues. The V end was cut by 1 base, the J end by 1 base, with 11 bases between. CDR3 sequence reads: CASSLGGFTSYNEQFF. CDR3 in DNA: TGTGCCAGCAGTTTAGGGGGGTTTACGTCCTACAATGAGCAGTTCTTC.

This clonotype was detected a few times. CDR3 DNA: TGTGCCAGCAGTGAGTCGCCTAGCGGGGTGTTCGATCGTGAGCAGTTCTTC. Translation gives CASSESPSGVFDREQFF. This rearrangement joins TRBV25-1 to TRBJ2-1; the match to TRBD2 covers 9 bases. The CDR3 loop spans 17 amino acids. CDR1 MGHDK and CDR2 SYGVNS come from the germline V gene. V trimming: 3 bases; J trimming: 9 bases; junction bases outside the gene matches: 15. Looking up the rest from reference TRBV25-1 and TRBJ2-1 gives the full variable domain: EADIYQTPRYLVIGTGKKITLECSQTMGHDKMYWYQQDPGMELHLIHYSYGVNSTEKGDLSSESTVSRIRTEHFPLTLESARPSHTSQYLCASSESPSGVFDREQFFGPGTRLTVL.

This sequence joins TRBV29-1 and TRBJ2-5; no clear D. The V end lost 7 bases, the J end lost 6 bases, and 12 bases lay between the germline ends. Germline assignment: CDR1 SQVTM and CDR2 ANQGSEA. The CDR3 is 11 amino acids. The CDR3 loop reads CSAFWGQTQYF. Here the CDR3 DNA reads TGCAGCGCGTTTTGGGGTCAGACCCAGTACTTC.

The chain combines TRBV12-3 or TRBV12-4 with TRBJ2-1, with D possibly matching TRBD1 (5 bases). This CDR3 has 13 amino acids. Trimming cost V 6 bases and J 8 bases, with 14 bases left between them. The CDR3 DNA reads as TGTGCCAGCAGCCTCAGGTGGGGCTATGAGCAGTTCTTC. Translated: CASSLRWGYEQFF.

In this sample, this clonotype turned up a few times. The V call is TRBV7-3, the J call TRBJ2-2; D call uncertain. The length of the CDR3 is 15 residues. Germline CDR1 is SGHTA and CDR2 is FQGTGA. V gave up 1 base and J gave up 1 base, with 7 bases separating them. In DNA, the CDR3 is TGTGCCAGCAGCTTAATAGGCGGGAACACCGGGGAGCTGTTTTTT. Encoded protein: CASSLIGGNTGELFF.